The clone carrying this TCR beta chain was counted a few times. This sample was included in a study of T-cell memory formation after mild COVID-19. Overall study context: Most TCR clusters belonged to a single donor.

MiXCR, applied by TCRdb to the 5' RACE reads, yields one record per CDR3 protein. The sample lists some 160,000 distinct CDR3 sequences; about 28% were seen once. Per germline, CDR1 MDHEN and CDR2 SYDVKM. The CDR3 has 14 residues. With 10 bases clipped from V and 7 bases from J, the junction kept 10 bases outside the gene matches. This clonotype was sampled from an adult woman who had mild COVID-19 (a few samples of this study predate the infection). Cell type and time point are not known. This chain connects TRBV28 to TRBJ2-3, with TRBD2 matching over 11 bases. Sequences were obtained from PBMCs or a T cell subset sorted from them (not recorded which). The DNA of the CDR3 is TGTGCCACCGACCTAGCGGGAGGTGTGAATACGCAGTATTTT. Translating gives CATDLAGGVNTQYF.